The entry that follows covers one T cell receptor (beta chain) sequence. This sample was included in a study of blood T cell repertoires in COVID-19. The method was immunoSEQ multiplex PCR; TCRdb's version includes in-frame clones alone and lacks a portion of them. The table shows 330,000 or so clones, with 70% to 90% occurring only once. From germline, CDR1 is LNHNV and CDR2 YYDKDF (reference sequence). The V end was cut by 5 bases, the J end by 0 bases, with 14 bases between. The CDR3 loop spans 16 amino acids. Sequencing input: PBMCs or T cells enriched from blood (not recorded which). The source is a man between 35 and 55 years old in a cohort exposed to, infected with or recovered from COVID-19 (not recorded which). The J gene is TRBJ1-3, the V gene TRBV15, with D possibly being TRBD1 (6 bases). CDR3 DNA sequence: TGTGCCACCAGCGGACAGACGGCAGTCTCTGGAAACACCATATATTTT. It specifies CATSGQTAVSGNTIYF. Looking up the rest from reference TRBV15 and TRBJ1-3 gives the full variable domain: DAMVIQNPRYQVTQFGKPVTLSCSQTLNHNVMYWYQQKSSQAPKLLFHYYDKDFNNEADTPDNFQSRRPNTSFCFLDIRSPGLGDTAMYLCATSGQTAVSGNTIYFGEGSWLTVV.